This T cell receptor beta chain was observed in a study of T cell repertoires in cytomegalovirus infection. Across the study: Epitope selection comprised recently identified HLA-C-restricted CMV epitopes and well-studied HLA-B-restricted CMV epitopes. In public TCR beta signatures, there were indications of both CMV infection and matching HLA type.

To note about this clonotype: Its antigen is unidentified.

In TCRdb, the reads were re-called with MiXCR into one record per CDR3 protein. The data show approximately 270,000 distinct CDR3 sequences, with around 20% seen just once and roughly 19% held by the top ten. Notes on the study in general: Frequencies of public TCR beta families were cumulated, and this identified carriers of CMV plus the relevant HLA. The ex vivo response was dominated by HLA-C-restricted CMV-specific TCR beta clonotypes.

CDR3 length: 18 amino acids. With 5 bases clipped from V and 5 bases from J, the junction kept 16 bases outside the gene matches. The source material was cultured PBMCs, sampled from culture after CMV antigen stimulation. The chain joins TRBV12-3 or TRBV12-4 to TRBJ2-5; TRBD2 aligns across 11 bases. The sequence derives from a human donor in good health (CMV status not recorded). Some clones in this sample may be carry-over from other donors' samples. The CDR3 sequence is CASSRASLLAGEEETQYF. In DNA form, the CDR3 reads TGTGCCAGCAGTCGAGCCTCATTACTAGCGGGAGAGGAGGAGACCCAGTACTTC.